This T cell receptor beta chain was profiled in a study of Graves' ophthalmopathy and Graves' hyperthyroidism. About the research overall: Samples of peripheral blood were obtained at initial diagnosis, prior to treatment of any kind.

At least ten counts were recorded for this clonotype. The antigen remains unidentified. Study-wide results and caveats: Among thyroid clonotypes expanded above 0.001 frequency, most also appeared in blood.

Investigators amplified TCR beta CDR3 regions from RNA transcripts. HTBI-primed RT-PCR formed the first round, and a multiplex PCR formed the second. TCRdb fed the multiplex PCR reads into MiXCR, producing one record per CDR3 protein. Of about 620,000 distinct CDR3 sequences in the sample, 22% are singletons; the top ten hold approximately 6.5%. Sequenced input: peripheral blood. The TCR was taken from a woman aged 18-29 years with stable Graves' hyperthyroidism. Some clones in this sample may be carry-over from other donors' samples.

The CDR3 is CASGLIETQYF. The CDR3 DNA reads as TGTGCTAGTGGTTTAATTGAGACCCAGTACTTC. J is TRBJ2-5 and V is TRBV12-5, with D hard to call. Deletions cut 3 bases from V and 5 bases from J, with 4 bases between. This CDR3 spans 11 amino acids. Germline loops: CDR1 LGHNT, CDR2 FRNRAP. Complete variable domain (other parts from reference TRBV12-5 and TRBJ2-5): DARVTQTPRHKVTEMGQEVTMRCQPILGHNTVFWYRQTMMQGLELLAYFRNRAPLDDSGMPKDRFSAEMPDATLATLKIQPSEPRDSAVYFCASGLIETQYFGPGTRLLVL.